The text below deals with one T cell receptor beta chain. The target of this receptor is not known. Base qualities are not at hand, and no much larger clone is one base apart. The junction shows trimming of 3 bases on V and 2 bases on J, plus 20 bases between the germline ends. According to the germline V gene (reference sequence), CDR1 reads MNHEY and CDR2 reads SMNVEV. The CDR3, cysteine through phenylalanine, is 18 amino acids long. Here the CDR3 DNA is all that survives: 54 bases in frame from base 1. The library was prepared using the immunoSEQ multiplex PCR assay. The table was pulled from immuneACCESS by TCRdb, which kept in-frame rearrangements only. Such tables lose some clones; where checked, under half of the loss comes from unresolved V genes, and the rest has no known cause. In this sample the table shows about 98,000 clones, 92% of which occur a single time. The ten largest clones represent approximately 2.2% of the sample.

This sample was taken from a study of T cell changes during pregnancy in multiple sclerosis (dated by TCRdb to the late 2010s). For context, the study as a whole: Changes in the T cell repertoire over the course of pregnancy were examined in this study in women with multiple sclerosis.

Specimen: peripheral blood, collected after pregnancy. The TCR sequence derives from a female donor in good health, enrolled as a control in a pregnancy study. The sequence links TRBV27 to TRBJ2-1, with the D segment identity uncertain. CDR3 loop: CASSLEVLRISPYNEQFF. In nucleotides, the sequence is TGTGCCAGCAGTTTGGAAGTTTTGAGGATCTCTCCCTACAATGAGCAGTTCTTC.